One and the same sample provided the 2 T cell receptor beta chains below, sequenced in a study of blood T cell repertoires in COVID-19. Profiled with immunoSEQ multiplex PCR; TCRdb holds only in-frame clones, not every one. This sample has about 68,000 clones, with roughly 85% found just once. The sample consisted of peripheral blood. Receptors were obtained from a woman between 50 and 59 years old with COVID-19, enrolled during active disease.

The chain is built from TRBV7-3 and TRBJ1-6; D call uncertain. Trimming took off 5 bases at V and 8 bases at J, with 13 bases between the two ends. The germline V gene has CDR1 SGHTA and CDR2 FQGTGA. The CDR3 consists of 14 residues. The CDR3 sequence is CASSVNVGDSPLHF. The CDR3, as DNA: TGTGCCAGCAGCGTCAATGTCGGGGATTCACCCCTCCACTTT.

The J gene is TRBJ1-6, the V gene TRBV18; D is uncertain. Germline V gene data show CDR1 as KGHSH and CDR2 as LQKENI. The CDR3 consists of 12 residues. Trimming left V 6 bases short and J 4 bases short, with 4 bases between. DNA of the CDR3: TGTGCCAGCTCTACATATAATTCACCCCTCCACTTT. This sequence encodes CASSTYNSPLHF. The whole variable domain, remainder taken from reference TRBV18 and TRBJ1-6, is NAGVMQNPRHLVRRRGQEARLRCSPMKGHSHVYWYRQLPEEGLKFMVYLQKENIIDESGMPKERFSAEFPKEGPSILRIQQVVRGDSAAYFCASSTYNSPLHFGNGTRLTVT.